One T cell receptor beta chain is described in this entry. A single count supports this clone. Its antigen target is currently unknown. No base-level quality is on record; no much larger clone is a single base apart. The data derive from a study of OX40 agonist ivuxolimab in advanced cancers. Background for the entire study: Ivuxolimab was a fully human IgG2 agonistic monoclonal antibody targeting the costimulatory receptor OX40 (CD134). Intravenous ivuxolimab was administered to patients every 2 weeks at six dose levels: 0.01, 0.1, 0.3, 1.5, 3 and 10 mg/kg. Among the roughly 52 dose-escalation patients, around 19 had hepatocellular carcinoma, some 15 melanoma, 9 renal cell carcinoma and 9 head and neck cancer. A male proportion of 70% to 90% and a mean age of approximately 61 years, ranging from 23 to 79, were recorded for the dose-escalation cohort. Prior anti-PD-1, anti-PD-L1 or anti-CTLA-4 therapy was permitted, and 40% to 50% of dose-escalation patients had received checkpoint inhibitors. Partial responses occurred in three dose-escalation patients: two with cutaneous melanoma and one with hepatocellular carcinoma. Peripheral TCRbeta sequencing aimed to test whether ivuxolimab altered TCR sequence diversity and caused clonal T-cell expansion. The monotherapy dose-escalation portion (N ≈ 52 patients) of the phase I ivuxolimab trial is reported in the paper.

Study-wide findings and limitations: On average, CD8+ T cells showed more expanded clones than CD4+ T cells after ivuxolimab. Partial responders in the 0.1-3.0 mg/kg groups had among the lowest normalized peripheral clonal expansion, especially among CD8+ T cells. Low levels of normalized T-cell clonal expansion were also seen in some patients who did not respond. Which antigens the clonally expanded peripheral T cells were specific for was not determined. At doses from 0.1 to 3.0 mg/kg, clonal expansion was seen in both CD4+ and CD8+ blood T cells between baseline and week 6.

Reading the germline V gene (reference sequence) gives CDR1 LNHDA and CDR2 SQIVND. The CDR3, cysteine through phenylalanine, is 15 amino acids long. Just the 45-base CDR3 DNA is kept, in frame starting at base 1. Trimming takes 0 bases from V and 6 bases from J, and the germline ends sit 12 bases apart. To sequence the TCRbeta CDR3 region, genomic DNA was isolated from the sorted cells. The immunoSEQ Assay was used for sequencing of TCRbeta CDR3 regions. TCRdb took over this immuneACCESS table, retaining in-frame rearrangements with V and J assigned. Such tables are incomplete; in checked studies, under half of the missing clones stem from an unresolved V gene, and the remainder is unexplained. For this sample the table gives approximately 28,000 clones, of which 84% were detected only once. The ten largest clones capture 15% to 20% of the sample. Patients with a history of autoimmune disease or receiving systemic immunosuppression were excluded from the trial. Peripheral blood for TCR sequencing was collected from all dose cohorts at baseline, on cycle 4 day 1, and on cycle 7 day 1. Samples came from an open-label, multicenter, first-in-human phase I dose-escalation trial of ivuxolimab. Adults with locally advanced or metastatic head and neck squamous cell, hepatocellular, melanoma or renal cell carcinoma were enrolled in the trial. Before TCR sequencing, CD4+ T cells and CD8+ T cells were sorted from peripheral blood as separate populations.

The sequence links TRBV19 to TRBJ2-1; TRBD1 is a weak D gene call, 5 bases matching. The sequencing used CD4+ or CD8+ T cells sorted from blood, collected in a trial of the OX40 agonist ivuxolimab. The TCR was taken from an adult with an advanced solid tumor such as melanoma, head and neck, liver or kidney cancer. The base sequence is TGTGCCAGTAGTATAGATAAGGGGTTGCGCAATGAGCAGTTCTTC. This sequence encodes CASSIDKGLRNEQFF.